The rows below give T cell receptor beta chains drawn from one sample of a study of radiotherapy plus CTLA-4 blockade in lung cancer. Clones were sequenced by immunoSEQ multiplex PCR, and TCRdb holds only the in-frame ones, with some missing. The table shows approximately 110,000 clones, with 70% to 85% occurring only once. The material sequenced was peripheral blood, taken from a patient treated with radiotherapy plus ipilimumab. These receptors came from a human donor with non-small cell lung cancer that progressed on radiotherapy plus ipilimumab. Some clones in this sample may be carry-over from other donors' samples. The CDR3 runs from the conserved cysteine through the conserved F or W. D genes are given only for firm matches. Clone size, where shown, is once, few, many, or a class for clones that have expanded.

J gene	clone size	V gene	D gene	CDR3 DNA	CDR3 protein
TRBJ1-5	NA	TRBV9	NA	TGTGCCAGCAGCGTAGACGGGCAGCCCCCAGGTCAGCCCCAGCATTTT	CASSVDGQPPGQPQHF
TRBJ2-5	NA	TRBV2	TRBD1	TGTGCCAGCAGTGGGGGACAGTCCCGGGGAGAGACCCAGTACTTC	CASSGGQSRGETQYF
TRBJ2-5	NA	TRBV4-3	TRBD2	TGCGCCAGCAGCCAAGATCCCCCCGGGGGGGAGCGTCAAGAGACCCAGTACTTC	CASSQDPPGGERQETQYF
TRBJ1-2	NA	TRBV5-5	NA	TGTGCCAGCAGCTTGGATGAGAGGAGGGACTATGGCTACACCTTC	CASSLDERRDYGYTF
TRBJ2-1	NA	TRBV19	NA	TGTGCCAGTAGTGTTTCCCGGACATTTAGCTCCTACAATGAGCAGTTCTTC	CASSVSRTFSSYNEQFF
TRBJ2-3	NA	TRBV7-3	NA	TGTGCCAGCAGCCCTGGACTTGGGGGCGCGACAGATACGCAGTATTTT	CASSPGLGGATDTQYF
TRBJ2-1	NA	TRBV6-1	TRBD2	TGTGCCAGCAGTGAAATAGCGGGGGGCTACAATGAGCAGTTCTTC	CASSEIAGGYNEQFF
TRBJ2-3	NA	TRBV7-2	TRBD2	TGTGCCAGCAGACTCGGGGGAGGGGATACGCAGTATTTT	CASRLGGGDTQYF
TRBJ1-5	NA	TRBV10-3	NA	TGTGCCATCAGTGAGTCGGCGGGGAACAATCAGCCCCAGCATTTT	CAISESAGNNQPQHF
TRBJ1-1	NA	TRBV13	NA	TGTGCCAGCAGCTGGCGCACTGAAGCTTTCTTT	CASSWRTEAFF
TRBJ2-3	NA	TRBV6-5	TRBD2	TGTGCCAGCAGACTGACGGGGGGGACCACAGATACGCAGTATTTT	CASRLTGGTTDTQYF
TRBJ2-3	NA	TRBV11-2	NA	TGTGCCAGCAGCTCACAGATAACCTACACAGATACGCAGTATTTT	CASSSQITYTDTQYF
TRBJ1-5	NA	TRBV7-9	TRBD1	TGTGCCAGCAGCTTTCCCAATATAGGGACAGGCAATCAGCCCCAGCATTTT	CASSFPNIGTGNQPQHF
TRBJ1-6	NA	TRBV4-2	NA	TGTGCCAGCAGCCAAGATTCACCCCTCCACTTT	CASSQDSPLHF
TRBJ2-2	NA	TRBV7-9	NA	TGTGCCAGCAGACACCGGGACGAAGATACCGGGGAGCTGTTTTTT	CASRHRDEDTGELFF
TRBJ1-2	NA	TRBV11-3	TRBD1	TGTGCCAGCAGCTTGAGTAAGGGGCAGGGGGCGGTTGGCTACACCTTC	CASSLSKGQGAVGYTF
TRBJ2-4	once	TRBV2	NA	TGTGCCAGCAGTCAGATAACAAACATTCAGTACTTC	CASSQITNIQYF
TRBJ1-3	NA	TRBV6-1	NA	TGTGCCAGCAGTGAATGGGGGGGCCCGGGAAACACCATATATTTT	CASSEWGGPGNTIYF
TRBJ2-7	NA	TRBV5-1	NA	TGCGCCAGCAGCTTGGACGGGTACGCCTACGAGCAGTACTTC	CASSLDGYAYEQYF
TRBJ2-7	few	TRBV15	TRBD2	TGTGCCACCAGCAGGACCGGGACTAGCTACGAGCAGTACTTC	CATSRTGTSYEQYF
TRBJ1-1	NA	TRBV7-2	TRBD1	TGTGCCAGCAGCGACTACAGGGGCCTAACGGGCACTGAAGCTTTCTTT	CASSDYRGLTGTEAFF
TRBJ1-1	NA	TRBV12-2	NA	TGTGCAAGTCGCTTTAAAGGGGCGGGCAGAACACCCATACGAACAAACACTGAAGCTTTCTTT	CASRFKGAGRTPIRTNTEAFF
TRBJ1-2	NA	TRBV5-4	NA	TGTGCCAGCAGCCCCCCTGTGCTGGGTGACTATGGCTACACCTTC	CASSPPVLGDYGYTF
TRBJ2-3	NA	TRBV1	NA	TGCACCAGCAGCCAAGATAAGGCGGGGGGTCTGGTCACAGATACGCAGTATTTT	CTSSQDKAGGLVTDTQYF
TRBJ2-7	NA	TRBV7-7	NA	TGTGCTAGCAGTTTACTCCAGGATTACGAGCAGTACTTC	CASSLLQDYEQYF
TRBJ2-4	once	TRBV19	TRBD1	TGTGCCAGTAGTATTCGGGACAGGGGGCCCCTAGCCAAAAACATTCAGTACTTC	CASSIRDRGPLAKNIQYF